This T cell receptor (beta chain) stems from a study of CD8 T cells in Susac syndrome. With random hexamers, reverse transcription was performed on roughly 0.45 to 1 ug of RNA. In TCRdb, the immunoSEQ multiplex PCR reads were re-called with MiXCR into one record per CDR3 protein. The data show about 150,000 distinct CDR3 sequences, 94% seen once. Peripheral blood CD8+ and CD4+ T cells were profiled by TCR beta sequencing. The multiple sclerosis control group was made up of treatment-naive patients with stable or active relapsing-remitting disease. Negative isolation was used for CD8+ and CD4+ T cells, and FACS enrichment was applied to TEMRA cells. The material sequenced was CD8+ T cells from PBMCs. The sequence came from a human donor with multiple sclerosis.

In DNA, the CDR3 is TGTGCCTGGAGTGCCCCTGGACGGGGCGCTGAGCAGTACTTC. Its translation: CAWSAPGRGAEQYF. The chain has TRBV30 and TRBJ2-7; D may be TRBD1 or TRBD2 (5 bases each). Germline-derived CDR1 and CDR2 are GTSNPN and SVGIG (reference sequence). Trimming cost V 1 base and J 7 bases, with 17 bases left between them. The CDR3 contains 14 residues. The full variable domain, in which reference TRBV30 and TRBJ2-7 provide the parts outside the CDR3, is SQTIHQWPATLVQPVGSPLSLECTVEGTSNPNLYWYRQAAGRGLQLLFYSVGIGQISSEVPQNLSASRPQDRQFILSSKKLLLSDSGFYLCAWSAPGRGAEQYFGPGTRLTVT.